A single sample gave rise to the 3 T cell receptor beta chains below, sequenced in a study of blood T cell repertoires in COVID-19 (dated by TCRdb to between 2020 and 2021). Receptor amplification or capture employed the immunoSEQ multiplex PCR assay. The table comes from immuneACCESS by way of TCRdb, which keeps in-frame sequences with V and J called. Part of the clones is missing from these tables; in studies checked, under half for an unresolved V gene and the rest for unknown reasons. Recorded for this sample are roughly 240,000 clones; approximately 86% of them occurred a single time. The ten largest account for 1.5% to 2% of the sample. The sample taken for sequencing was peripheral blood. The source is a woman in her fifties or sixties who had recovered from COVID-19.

This CDR3 reads CASSPSYVSNQPQHF. CDR3 sequence (DNA): TGTGCCAGCAGCCCCAGTTACGTTAGCAATCAGCCCCAGCATTTT. The chain is built from TRBV7-9 and TRBJ1-5; D is undetermined. The CDR3 has 15 residues. V gave up 5 bases and J gave up 0 bases, with 11 bases separating them. CDR1 and CDR2 (germline): SEHNR, FQNEAQ (reference sequence).

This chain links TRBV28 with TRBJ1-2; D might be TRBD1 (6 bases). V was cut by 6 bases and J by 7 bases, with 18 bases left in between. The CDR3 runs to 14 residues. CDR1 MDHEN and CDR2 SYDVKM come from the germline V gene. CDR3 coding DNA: TGTGCCAGCAGGAATCCGGGACAACCTCCTGGCTACACCTTC. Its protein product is CASRNPGQPPGYTF.

The CDR3 reads CASSATGFGTDTQYF. Written as DNA, the CDR3 is TGTGCCAGCAGCGCGACAGGCTTCGGGACAGATACGCAGTATTTT. The rearrangement joins TRBV9 to TRBJ2-3, with TRBD1 as a possible D gene (6 bases). Germline CDR1 reads SGDLS; CDR2 reads YYNGEE. V lost 3 bases, J lost 3 bases, and 14 bases lay in between. The CDR3 sequence is 15 residues long.